This T cell receptor beta chain was observed in a study of T cells after posttransplantation cyclophosphamide. Produced via immunoSEQ multiplex PCR; TCRdb's table is partial and in-frame only. The data contain some 66,000 clones, around 95% of them singletons. V dropped 1 base and J dropped 1 base, with 16 bases sitting between them. CDR1 and CDR2 (germline): SGHTA, FQGTGA. The CDR3 contains 17 residues. What was sequenced was PBMCs. The sequence was obtained from a woman between 25 and 40 years old in good health and a related stem cell transplant donor. This chain uses TRBV7-3 with TRBJ1-1; D possibly corresponds to TRBD1 (5 bases). The CDR3 sequence: CASSLMGTVIANTEAFF. The CDR3 region has the DNA TGTGCCAGCAGCTTAATGGGGACGGTGATAGCGAACACTGAAGCTTTCTTT.